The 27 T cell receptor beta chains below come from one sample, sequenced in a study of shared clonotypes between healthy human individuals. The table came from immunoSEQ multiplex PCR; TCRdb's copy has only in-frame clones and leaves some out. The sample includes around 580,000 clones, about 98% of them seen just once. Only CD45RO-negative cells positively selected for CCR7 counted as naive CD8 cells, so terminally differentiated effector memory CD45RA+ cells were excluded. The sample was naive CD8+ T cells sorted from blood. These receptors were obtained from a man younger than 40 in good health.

Here the CDR3 reads CASSLDTGTRNEQYF. The CDR3 DNA is TGTGCCAGCAGCTTGGACACCGGGACTAGAAATGAGCAGTACTTC. V gene TRBV5-4 combines with J gene TRBJ2-7; 8 bases match TRBD2. V gave up 0 bases and J gave up 7 bases; unmatched junction bases: 9. CDR3 length: 15 residues. Germline V gives CDR1 SGHNT, CDR2 YYREEE (reference sequence).

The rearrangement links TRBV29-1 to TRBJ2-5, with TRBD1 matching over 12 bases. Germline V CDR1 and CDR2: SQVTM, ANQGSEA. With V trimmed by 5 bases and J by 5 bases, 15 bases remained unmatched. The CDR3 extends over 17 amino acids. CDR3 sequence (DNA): TGCAGCGTTTGGCTCCGGTCGGGGACAGGGGGCCGGGAGACCCAGTACTTC. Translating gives CSVWLRSGTGGRETQYF. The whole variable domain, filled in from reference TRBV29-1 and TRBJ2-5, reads SAVISQKPSRDICQRGTSLTIQCQVDSQVTMMFWYRQQPGQSLTLIATANQGSEATYESGFVIDKFPISRPNLTFSTLTVSNMSPEDSSIYLCSVWLRSGTGGRETQYFGPGTRLLVL.

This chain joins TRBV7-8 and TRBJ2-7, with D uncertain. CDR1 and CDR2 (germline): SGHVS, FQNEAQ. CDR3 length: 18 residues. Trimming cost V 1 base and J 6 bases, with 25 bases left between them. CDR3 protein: CASSLGSGITRVSLEQYF. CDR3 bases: TGTGCCAGCAGCTTAGGATCGGGTATCACCCGAGTTTCCCTCGAGCAGTACTTC.

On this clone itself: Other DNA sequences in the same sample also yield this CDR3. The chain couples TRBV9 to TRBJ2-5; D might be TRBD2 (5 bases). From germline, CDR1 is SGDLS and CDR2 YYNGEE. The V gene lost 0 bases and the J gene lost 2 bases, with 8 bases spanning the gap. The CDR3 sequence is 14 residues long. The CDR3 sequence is CASSVAGVQETQYF. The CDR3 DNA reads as TGTGCCAGCAGCGTAGCCGGGGTTCAAGAGACCCAGTACTTC.

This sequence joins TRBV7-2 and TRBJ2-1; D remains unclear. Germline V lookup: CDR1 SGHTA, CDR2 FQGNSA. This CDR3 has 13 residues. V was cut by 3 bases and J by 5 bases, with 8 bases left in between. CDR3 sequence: CASSLTNNNEQFF. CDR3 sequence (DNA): TGTGCCAGCAGCTTGACAAATAACAATGAGCAGTTCTTC. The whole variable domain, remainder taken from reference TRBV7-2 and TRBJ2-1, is GAGVSQSPSNKVTEKGKDVELRCDPISGHTALYWYRQSLGQGLEFLIYFQGNSAPDKSGLPSDRFSAERTGGSVSTLTIQRTQQEDSAVYLCASSLTNNNEQFFGPGTRLTVL.

The CDR3 DNA reads as TGTGCCACCAGCCTCGCAGGGCTGGGTCAGCCCCAGCATTTT. This encodes CATSLAGLGQPQHF. V and J are TRBV15 and TRBJ1-5, with a possible D match to TRBD1 (5 bases). Germline V gene sequence: CDR1 LNHNV, CDR2 YYDKDF (reference sequence). The CDR3 is 14 residues long. V lost 5 bases and J lost 6, with 14 bases in between. Variable domain in full (rest from reference TRBV15 and TRBJ1-5): DAMVIQNPRYQVTQFGKPVTLSCSQTLNHNVMYWYQQKSSQAPKLLFHYYDKDFNNEADTPDNFQSRRPNTSFCFLDIRSPGLGDTAMYLCATSLAGLGQPQHFGDGTRLSIL.

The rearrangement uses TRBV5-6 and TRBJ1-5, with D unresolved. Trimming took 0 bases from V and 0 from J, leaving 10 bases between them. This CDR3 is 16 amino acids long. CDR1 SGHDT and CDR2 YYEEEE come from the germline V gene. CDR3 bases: TGTGCCAGCAGCTTGGACAGATATTATAGCAATCAGCCCCAGCATTTT. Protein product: CASSLDRYYSNQPQHF.

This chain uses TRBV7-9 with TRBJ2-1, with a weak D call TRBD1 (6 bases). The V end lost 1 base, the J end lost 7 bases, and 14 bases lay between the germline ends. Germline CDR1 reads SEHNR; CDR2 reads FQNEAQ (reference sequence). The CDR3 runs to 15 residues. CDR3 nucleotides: TGTGCCAGCAGCTTAGTGGGGGCAGGGGCTAATGAGCAGTTCTTC. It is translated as CASSLVGAGANEQFF.

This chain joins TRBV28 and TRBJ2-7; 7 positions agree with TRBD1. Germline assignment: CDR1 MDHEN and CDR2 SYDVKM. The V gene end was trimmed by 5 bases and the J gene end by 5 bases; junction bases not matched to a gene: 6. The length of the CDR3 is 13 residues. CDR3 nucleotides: TGTGCCAGCAGTGACAGGGTATTCCACGAGCAGTACTTC. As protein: CASSDRVFHEQYF.

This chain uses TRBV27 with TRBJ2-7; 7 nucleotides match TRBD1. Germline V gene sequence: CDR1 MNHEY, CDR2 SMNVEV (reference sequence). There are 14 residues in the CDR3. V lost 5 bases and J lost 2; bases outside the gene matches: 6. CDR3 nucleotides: TGTGCCAGCAGTCTACTCGGGACAGCCTACGAGCAGTACTTC. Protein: CASSLLGTAYEQYF.

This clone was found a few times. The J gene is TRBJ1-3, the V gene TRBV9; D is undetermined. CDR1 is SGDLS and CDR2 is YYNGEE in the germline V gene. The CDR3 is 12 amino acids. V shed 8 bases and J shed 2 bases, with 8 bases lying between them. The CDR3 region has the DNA TGTGCCAGTTTCCTCCCTGGAAACACCATATATTTT. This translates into CASFLPGNTIYF.

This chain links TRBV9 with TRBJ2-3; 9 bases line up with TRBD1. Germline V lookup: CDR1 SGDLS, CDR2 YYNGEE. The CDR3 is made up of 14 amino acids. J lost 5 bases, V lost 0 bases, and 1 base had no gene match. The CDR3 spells CASSVETGGDTQYF. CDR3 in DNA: TGTGCCAGCAGCGTAGAGACAGGGGGAGATACGCAGTATTTT.

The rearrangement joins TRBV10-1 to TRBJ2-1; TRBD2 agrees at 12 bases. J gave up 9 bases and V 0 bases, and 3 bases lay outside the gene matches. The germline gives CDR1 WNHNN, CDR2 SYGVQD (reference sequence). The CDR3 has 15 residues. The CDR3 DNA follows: TGCGCCAGCAGTGAGTCGCTAGCGGGAGGGGTTGAGCAGTTCTTC. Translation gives CASSESLAGGVEQFF.

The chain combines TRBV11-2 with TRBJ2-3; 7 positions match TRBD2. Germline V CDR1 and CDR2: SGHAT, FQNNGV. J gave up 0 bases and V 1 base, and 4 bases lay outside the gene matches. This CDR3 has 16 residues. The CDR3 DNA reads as TGTGCCAGCAGCTTAGCGGGCGGGGGTAGCACAGATACGCAGTATTTT. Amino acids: CASSLAGGGSTDTQYF.

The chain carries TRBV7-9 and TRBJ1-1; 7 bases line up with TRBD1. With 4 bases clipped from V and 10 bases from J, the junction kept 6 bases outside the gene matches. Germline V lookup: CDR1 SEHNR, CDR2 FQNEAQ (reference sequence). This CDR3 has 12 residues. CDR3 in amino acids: CASSYTGAGAFF. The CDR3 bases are TGTGCCAGCAGCTACACAGGGGCGGGAGCTTTCTTT.

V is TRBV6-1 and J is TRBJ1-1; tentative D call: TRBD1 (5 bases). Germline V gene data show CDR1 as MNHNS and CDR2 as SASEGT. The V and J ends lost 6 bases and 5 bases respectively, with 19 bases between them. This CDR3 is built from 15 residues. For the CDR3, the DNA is TGTGCCAGCAGAAAGGGGACCGAAGGAGGAACTGAAGCTTTCTTT. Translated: CASRKGTEGGTEAFF.

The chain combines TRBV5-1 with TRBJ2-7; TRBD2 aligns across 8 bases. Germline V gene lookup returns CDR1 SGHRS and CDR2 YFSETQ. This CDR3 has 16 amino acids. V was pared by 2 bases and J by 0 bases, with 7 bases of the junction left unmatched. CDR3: CASSFTSGTSSYEQYF. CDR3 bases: TGCGCCAGCAGCTTTACTAGCGGAACTAGCTCCTACGAGCAGTACTTC.

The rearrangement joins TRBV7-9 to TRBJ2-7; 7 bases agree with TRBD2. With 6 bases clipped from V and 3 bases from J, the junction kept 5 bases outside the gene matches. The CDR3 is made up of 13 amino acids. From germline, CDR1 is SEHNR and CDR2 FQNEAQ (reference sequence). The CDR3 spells CASRPTSSYEQYF. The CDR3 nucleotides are TGTGCCAGCAGACCGACTAGCAGCTACGAGCAGTACTTC.

The CDR3, as DNA: TGTGCCAGCAGCTCGGGGACAGGGGTCAATGAGCAGTTCTTC. Protein product: CASSSGTGVNEQFF. The rearrangement joins TRBV5-6 to TRBJ2-1, with 10 positions matching TRBD1. V shed 3 bases and J 6 bases; nucleotides not matched to a gene: 3. Germline CDR1 SGHDT, CDR2 YYEEEE. This CDR3 has 14 amino acids.

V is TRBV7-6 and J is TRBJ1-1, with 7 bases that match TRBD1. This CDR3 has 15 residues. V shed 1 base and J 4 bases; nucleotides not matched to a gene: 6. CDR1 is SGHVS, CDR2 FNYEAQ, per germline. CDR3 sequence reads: CASSLGDRVVTEAFF. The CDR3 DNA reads TGTGCCAGCAGCTTAGGTGACAGGGTGGTCACTGAAGCTTTCTTT.

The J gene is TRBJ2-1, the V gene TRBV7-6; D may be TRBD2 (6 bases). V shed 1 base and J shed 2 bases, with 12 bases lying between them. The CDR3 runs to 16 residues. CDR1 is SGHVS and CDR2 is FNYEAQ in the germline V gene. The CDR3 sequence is CASSLGLEFPYNEQFF. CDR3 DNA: TGTGCCAGCAGCTTAGGACTAGAATTCCCCTACAATGAGCAGTTCTTC.

CDR3 protein: CASSAGTADHTDTQYF. DNA of the CDR3: TGTGCCAGCAGCGCCGGGACAGCTGATCACACAGATACGCAGTATTTT. The chain links TRBV9 to TRBJ2-3, with 7 nucleotides matching TRBD1. Germline V gives CDR1 SGDLS, CDR2 YYNGEE. The CDR3 totals 16 residues. Trimming took 3 bases from V and 2 from J; bases not matched to a gene: 9.

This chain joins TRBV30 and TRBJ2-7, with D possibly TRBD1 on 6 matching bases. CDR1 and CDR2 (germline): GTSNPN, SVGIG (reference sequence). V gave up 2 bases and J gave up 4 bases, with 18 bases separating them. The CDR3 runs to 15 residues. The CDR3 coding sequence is TGTGCCTGGAGTCCAACAGGGCTAGGGTATTACGAGCAGTACTTC. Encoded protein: CAWSPTGLGYYEQYF.

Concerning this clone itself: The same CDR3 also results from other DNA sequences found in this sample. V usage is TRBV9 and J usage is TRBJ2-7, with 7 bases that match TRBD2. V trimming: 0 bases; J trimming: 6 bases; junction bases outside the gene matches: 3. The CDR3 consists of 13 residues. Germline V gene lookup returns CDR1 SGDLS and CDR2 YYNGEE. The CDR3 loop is CASSVVGGGEQYF. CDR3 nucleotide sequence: TGTGCCAGCAGCGTAGTCGGCGGGGGCGAGCAGTACTTC.

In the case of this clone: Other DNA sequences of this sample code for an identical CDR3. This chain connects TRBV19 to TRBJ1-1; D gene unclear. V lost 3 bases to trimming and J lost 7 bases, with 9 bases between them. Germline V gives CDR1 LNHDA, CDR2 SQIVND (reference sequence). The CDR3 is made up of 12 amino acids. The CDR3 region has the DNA TGTGCCAGTAGTATCGACCGAGTTGAAGCTTTCTTT. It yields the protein CASSIDRVEAFF.

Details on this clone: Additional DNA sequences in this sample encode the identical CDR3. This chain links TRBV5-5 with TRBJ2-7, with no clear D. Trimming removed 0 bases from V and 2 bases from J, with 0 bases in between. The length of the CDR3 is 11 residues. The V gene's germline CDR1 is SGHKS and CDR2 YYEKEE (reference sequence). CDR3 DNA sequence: TGTGCCAGCAGCTTGGCCTACGAGCAGTACTTC. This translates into CASSLAYEQYF.

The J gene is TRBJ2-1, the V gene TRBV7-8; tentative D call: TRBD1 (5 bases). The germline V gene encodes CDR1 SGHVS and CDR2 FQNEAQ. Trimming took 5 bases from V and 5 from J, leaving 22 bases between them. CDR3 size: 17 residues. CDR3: CASSPGGANERDNEQFF. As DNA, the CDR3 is TGTGCCAGCAGCCCGGGTGGGGCCAACGAACGAGACAATGAGCAGTTCTTC.